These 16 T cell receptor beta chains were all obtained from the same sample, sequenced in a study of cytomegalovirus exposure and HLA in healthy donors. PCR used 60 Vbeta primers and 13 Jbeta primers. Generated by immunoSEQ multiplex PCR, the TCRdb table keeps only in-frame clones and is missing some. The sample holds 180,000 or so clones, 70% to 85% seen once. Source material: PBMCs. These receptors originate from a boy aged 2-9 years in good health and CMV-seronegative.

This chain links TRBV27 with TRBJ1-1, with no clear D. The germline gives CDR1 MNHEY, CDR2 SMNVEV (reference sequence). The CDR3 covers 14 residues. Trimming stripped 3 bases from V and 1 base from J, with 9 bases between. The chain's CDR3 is CASSFRQENTEAFF. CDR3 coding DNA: TGTGCCAGCAGTTTTAGGCAGGAGAACACTGAAGCTTTCTTT.

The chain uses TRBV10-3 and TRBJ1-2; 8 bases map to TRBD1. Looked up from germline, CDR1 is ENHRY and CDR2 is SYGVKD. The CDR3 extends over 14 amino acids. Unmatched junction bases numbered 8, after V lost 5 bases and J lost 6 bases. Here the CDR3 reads CAISRQGPFDGYTF. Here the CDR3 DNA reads TGTGCCATCAGTAGACAGGGGCCATTTGATGGCTACACCTTC.

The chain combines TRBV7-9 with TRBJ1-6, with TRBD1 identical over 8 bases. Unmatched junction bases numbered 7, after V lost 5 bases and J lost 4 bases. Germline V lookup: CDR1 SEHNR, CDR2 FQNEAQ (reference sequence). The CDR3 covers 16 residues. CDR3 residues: CASSQGQGLYNSPLHF. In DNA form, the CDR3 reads TGTGCCAGCAGCCAAGGACAGGGACTTTATAATTCACCCCTCCACTTT.

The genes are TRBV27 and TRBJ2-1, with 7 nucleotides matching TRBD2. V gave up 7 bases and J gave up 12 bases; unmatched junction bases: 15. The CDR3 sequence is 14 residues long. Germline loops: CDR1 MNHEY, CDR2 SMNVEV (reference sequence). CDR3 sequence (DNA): TGTGCCAGCACTCTAGGTGGGGGACTAAAAGGGCAGTTCTTC. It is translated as CASTLGGGLKGQFF.

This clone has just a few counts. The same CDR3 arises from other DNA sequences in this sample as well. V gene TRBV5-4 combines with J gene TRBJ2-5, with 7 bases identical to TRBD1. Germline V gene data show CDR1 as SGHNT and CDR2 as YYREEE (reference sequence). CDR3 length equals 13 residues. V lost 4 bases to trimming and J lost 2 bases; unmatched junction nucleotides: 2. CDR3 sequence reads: CASSLGQQETQYF. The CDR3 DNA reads TGTGCCAGCAGCCTGGGACAGCAAGAGACCCAGTACTTC. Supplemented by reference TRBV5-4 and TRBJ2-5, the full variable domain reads ETGVTQSPTHLIKTRGQQVTLRCSSQSGHNTVSWYQQALGQGPQFIFQYYREEENGRGNFPPRFSGLQFPNYSSELNVNALELDDSALYLCASSLGQQETQYFGPGTRLLVL.

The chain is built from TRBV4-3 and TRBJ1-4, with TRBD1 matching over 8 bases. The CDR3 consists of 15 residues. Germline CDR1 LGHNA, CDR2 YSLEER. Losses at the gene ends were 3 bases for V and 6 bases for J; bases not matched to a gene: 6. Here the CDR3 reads CASSHMDRADEKLFF. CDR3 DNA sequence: TGCGCCAGCAGCCATATGGACAGGGCAGATGAAAAACTGTTTTTT.

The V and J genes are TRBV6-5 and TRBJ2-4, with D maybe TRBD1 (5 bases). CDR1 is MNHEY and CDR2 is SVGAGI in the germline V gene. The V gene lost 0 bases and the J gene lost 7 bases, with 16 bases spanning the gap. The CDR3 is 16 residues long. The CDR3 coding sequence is TGTGCCAGCAGTTACTCGACGGTCGTGGCAGGGAACATTCAGTACTTC. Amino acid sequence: CASSYSTVVAGNIQYF.

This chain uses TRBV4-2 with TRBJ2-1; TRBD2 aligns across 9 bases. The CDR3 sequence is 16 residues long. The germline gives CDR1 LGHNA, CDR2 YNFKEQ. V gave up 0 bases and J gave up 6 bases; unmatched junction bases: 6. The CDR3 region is CASSQEASGGFNEQFF. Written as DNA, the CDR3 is TGTGCCAGCAGCCAAGAAGCAAGCGGGGGGTTCAATGAGCAGTTCTTC.

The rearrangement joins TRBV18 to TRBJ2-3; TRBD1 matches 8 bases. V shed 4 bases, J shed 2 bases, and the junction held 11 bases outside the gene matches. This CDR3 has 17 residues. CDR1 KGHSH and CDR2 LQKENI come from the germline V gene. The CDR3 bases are TGTGCCAGCTCACGCGACAGGGGACCGATTGCCACAGATACGCAGTATTTT. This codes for CASSRDRGPIATDTQYF.

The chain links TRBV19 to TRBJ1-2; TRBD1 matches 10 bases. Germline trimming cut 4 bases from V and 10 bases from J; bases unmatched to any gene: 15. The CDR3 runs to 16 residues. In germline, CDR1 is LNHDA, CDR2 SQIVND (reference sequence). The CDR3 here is CASSKRAHPGQGYYTF. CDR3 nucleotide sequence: TGTGCCAGTAGTAAGAGAGCACATCCGGGACAGGGGTACTACACCTTC.

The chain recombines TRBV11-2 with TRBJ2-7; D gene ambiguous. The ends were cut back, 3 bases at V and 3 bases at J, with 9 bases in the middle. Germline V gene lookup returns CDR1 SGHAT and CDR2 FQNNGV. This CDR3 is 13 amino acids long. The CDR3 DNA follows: TGTGCCAGCAGCTTGGCCCCCCACTACGAGCAGTACTTC. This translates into CASSLAPHYEQYF.

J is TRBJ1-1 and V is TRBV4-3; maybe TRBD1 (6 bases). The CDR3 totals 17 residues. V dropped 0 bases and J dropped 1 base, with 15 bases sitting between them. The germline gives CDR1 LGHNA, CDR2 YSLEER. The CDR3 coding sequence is TGCGCCAGCAGCCAAGACGTTGTCAGGGGCGCGAACACTGAAGCTTTCTTT. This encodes CASSQDVVRGANTEAFF.

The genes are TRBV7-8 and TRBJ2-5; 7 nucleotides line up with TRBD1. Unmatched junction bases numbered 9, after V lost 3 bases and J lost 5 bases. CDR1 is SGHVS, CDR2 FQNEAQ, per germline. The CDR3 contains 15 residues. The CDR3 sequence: CASSFPATGMETQYF. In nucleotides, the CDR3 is TGTGCCAGCAGCTTTCCCGCGACAGGGATGGAGACCCAGTACTTC.

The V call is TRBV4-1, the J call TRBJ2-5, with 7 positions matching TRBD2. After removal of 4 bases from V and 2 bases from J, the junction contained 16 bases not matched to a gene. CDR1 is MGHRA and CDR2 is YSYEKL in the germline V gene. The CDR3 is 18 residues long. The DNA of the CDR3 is TGCGCCAGCAGCCCAGGGTTGAGAGGGACTACAGATCAAGAGACCCAGTACTTC. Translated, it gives CASSPGLRGTTDQETQYF.

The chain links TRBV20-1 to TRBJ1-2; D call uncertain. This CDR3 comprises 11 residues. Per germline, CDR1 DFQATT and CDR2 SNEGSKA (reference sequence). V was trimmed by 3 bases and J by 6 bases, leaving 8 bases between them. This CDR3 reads CSARGDHGYTF. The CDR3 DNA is TGCAGTGCTAGGGGAGACCATGGCTACACCTTC.

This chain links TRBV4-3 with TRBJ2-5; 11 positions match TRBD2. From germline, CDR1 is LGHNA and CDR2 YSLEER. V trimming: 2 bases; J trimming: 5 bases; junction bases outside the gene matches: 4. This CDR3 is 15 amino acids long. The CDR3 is CASSQQLAGDETQYF. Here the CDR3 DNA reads TGCGCCAGCAGCCAACAACTAGCGGGGGATGAGACCCAGTACTTC.